The 6 T cell receptor beta chains in this list originate from one sample, sequenced in a study of molecular identifiers for immune sequencing clone quantification. Each CDR3 protein is one row after TCRdb ran MiXCR on the PCR reads. This sample has approximately 550,000 distinct CDR3 sequences; around 23% occur once, and the top ten carry just over 0.75%. The sample taken for sequencing was naive CD8+ T cells from blood, with Jurkat cell RNA spiked in. As for subset: FACS-sorted CD8+CD4-CCR7+CD45RA+ naive T cells. The receptor source for this set is a human donor in good health. Some libraries in this study had Jurkat cell RNA spiked in.

Only one count was recorded for this clonotype. At one end, the junction sequence differs from germline, possibly due to a read error. V and J are TRBV4-3 and TRBJ2-1; TRBD2 matches 8 bases. This CDR3 comprises 16 residues. Germline-derived CDR1 and CDR2 are LGHNA and YSLEER. The CDR3 region has the DNA TGCGCCAACAGCCAAGATACGGGGGGGGGCTACAATGAGCAGTTCTTC. This translates into CANSQDTGGGYNEQFF.

The chain recombines TRBV6-5 with TRBJ2-5; D gene unclear. With 7 bases removed from V and 3 bases from J, the gap between germline ends came to 15 bases. The CDR3 extends over 14 amino acids. Germline CDR1 is MNHEY and CDR2 is SVGAGI. Written as DNA, the CDR3 is TGTGCCAGCACCCCAGCCAGCTTCAAAGAGACCCAGTACTTC. Translated, it gives CASTPASFKETQYF.

This clonotype was counted only a few times. The chain combines TRBV5-5 with TRBJ2-7; 9 positions match TRBD1. There are 14 residues in the CDR3. Germline V lookup: CDR1 SGHKS, CDR2 YYEKEE (reference sequence). The V and J ends lost 5 bases and 5 bases, in that order; junction bases with no gene match: 8. The CDR3 is CASSSGQGWNEQYF. CDR3 in DNA: TGTGCCAGCAGTTCCGGACAGGGGTGGAACGAGCAGTACTTC.

This clonotype was counted only a few times. This CDR3 is CASSSESQGNEQYF. CDR3 in DNA: TGCGCCAGCAGCTCCGAGTCCCAGGGCAACGAGCAGTACTTC. The chain combines TRBV10-1 with TRBJ2-7; the D gene is possibly TRBD1 (5 bases). Per germline, CDR1 WNHNN and CDR2 SYGVQD (reference sequence). V lost 6 bases and J 5 bases, leaving 17 bases between the germline ends. The CDR3 has 14 residues.

This clonotype has only a few counts. This chain connects TRBV7-8 to TRBJ2-1; D gene uncertain. V shed 5 bases and J shed 3 bases, with 14 bases lying between them. The V gene's germline CDR1 is SGHVS and CDR2 FQNEAQ. CDR3 size: 15 residues. The CDR3 nucleotides are TGTGCCAGCAGCGCCAAAGATAGAGTCTACAATGAGCAGTTCTTC. Encoded protein: CASSAKDRVYNEQFF.

This clonotype was seen at least ten times. The chain links TRBV18 to TRBJ1-1, with D maybe TRBD1 (5 bases). The CDR3 has 16 amino acids. Per germline, CDR1 KGHSH and CDR2 LQKENI. V was clipped by 3 bases and J by 0 bases, with 14 bases between them. CDR3 amino acids: CASSPSGGAMNTEAFF. DNA for the CDR3: TGTGCCAGCTCACCTAGTGGAGGGGCCATGAACACTGAAGCTTTCTTT.